This T cell receptor beta chain appears in the sequencing data of a study of T cell responses to AZD1222 COVID-19 vaccine. Libraries were prepared by immunoSEQ multiplex PCR; TCRdb keeps only in-frame clonotypes and omits some of them. Of 150,000 to 200,000 clones in the sample, 80% to 95% were seen once. CDR3 length: 18 residues. Per the germline V gene, CDR1 is SGHNT and CDR2 is YENEEA. V was cut by 0 bases and J by 4 bases, with 19 bases left in between. Note on this clone: No antigen is known for it.

Findings of the study overall: It was only after the peak T cell response that any repertoires were sampled. The number of AZD1222 recipients seropositive at baseline was only five or six. Spike-specific TCR breadth and depth went up after people got two AZD1222 doses.

Sample: peripheral blood, taken 28 days after the second AZD1222 dose. The sequence was obtained from an adult who received the AZD1222 COVID-19 vaccine. The V and J genes are TRBV11-3 and TRBJ2-1; D is undetermined. CDR3 region: CASSLDIAGGLRYNEQFF. CDR3 nucleotides: TGTGCCAGCAGCTTAGATATAGCAGGTGGGCTACGTTACAATGAGCAGTTCTTC. Variable domain in full (rest from reference TRBV11-3 and TRBJ2-1): EAGVVQSPRYKIIEKKQPVAFWCNPISGHNTLYWYLQNLGQGPELLIRYENEEAVDDSQLPKDRFSAERLKGVDSTLKIQPAELGDSAVYLCASSLDIAGGLRYNEQFFGPGTRLTVL.